The clone carrying this T cell receptor beta chain was detected only a few times. The junction departs from germline at one end; a sequencing error may be responsible. The sample comes from a study of blood T cell repertoires in COVID-19. At the level of the study: Acute and convalescent COVID-19 specimens originated in the United States, Italy and Spain. PBMCs, B-cell-depleted T cells, or T cells were the source of the cDNA or gDNA that made up the material.

The CDR3 is 14 amino acids. CDR1 SSHAT and CDR2 FNYEAQ come from the germline V gene (reference sequence). In the authors' workflow: Reference gene primer amplification in the assay estimated nucleated cell counts. TCRdb's copy holds only in-frame clones and misses some; the assay was immunoSEQ multiplex PCR. The DNA gave D and trimming, while V, J and clone size come from that table. The profile shows hundreds of thousands of clones, 70% to 90% of them singletons. This chain uses TRBV7-7 with TRBJ2-5; D ambiguous. The sequenced material came from peripheral blood. This TCR was sampled from a woman between 40 and 50 years old who had recovered from COVID-19. Written as DNA, the CDR3 is TGTGCTAGCAGCTTCGGTACAGCCACAGAGACCCAGTACTTC. Encoded protein: CASSFGTATETQYF.